This T cell receptor beta chain was retrieved from a study of blood T cell repertoires in COVID-19. Across the study: The origin of the acute and convalescent COVID-19 samples was the United States, Italy and Spain. T cells, B-cell-depleted T cells, or PBMCs provided the cDNA or gDNA that served as material.

Source study methods: Counts of nucleated cells, estimated from reference gene primer amplification, were obtained. Repertoires were generated with immunoSEQ multiplex PCR, while TCRdb's copy carries only in-frame clones and drops some. V, J and clone size derive from that table, while D and trimming were established from the DNA sequence. The sample lists over 120,000 clones, around 82% occurring once. The sequenced sample was peripheral blood. This receptor was obtained from a human donor in a cohort sampled during active COVID-19.

CDR3 DNA: TGTGCCAGCAGCTTGGTAGGAGCGGACAGCCCTTTAGCCAAAAACATTCAGTACTTC. It is translated as CASSLVGADSPLAKNIQYF. This rearrangement joins TRBV5-6 to TRBJ2-4, with a weak D call TRBD1 (6 bases). Germline values: CDR1 SGHDT, CDR2 YYEEEE. The CDR3 is 19 residues long. The V end lost 0 bases, the J end lost 0 bases, and 19 bases lay between the germline ends.